This T cell receptor beta chain was sequenced for a study of regulatory T cells in long-lasting Graves disease. Library construction for TCR beta used iRepertoire HTBI primers and Arm-PCR of CDR3 regions. TCRdb analysed the multiplex PCR reads with MiXCR anew, one entry per CDR3 protein. The repertoire holds 400,000 to 500,000 distinct CDR3 sequences, with about 15% as singletons. V was shortened by 6 bases and J by 9 bases, with 18 bases between the two germline ends. Germline values: CDR1 SGHTA, CDR2 FQGTGA. The CDR3 consists of 14 residues. Described time point: newly diagnosed GD, antithyroid drugs for less than 3 months. PBMC-derived RNA was used for the TCR library. The same data also contributed to another study, on T cells in Graves' hyperthyroidism and ophthalmopathy. That source adds: In the first-round RT-PCR of the TCR CDR3, the HTBI primer set was used.

This TCR derives from a woman aged 25 to 39 with Graves disease. The chain has TRBV7-3 and TRBJ2-1; D might be TRBD1 or TRBD2, each matching 7 bases. Here the sequenced sample was peripheral blood mononuclear cells (PBMCs), taken at new diagnosis, from a patient treated with antithyroid drugs. The CDR3 nucleotides read TGTGCCAGCAGTGAGGGGGCGGGAGAGGGTGAGCAGTTCTTC. Translation gives CASSEGAGEGEQFF.